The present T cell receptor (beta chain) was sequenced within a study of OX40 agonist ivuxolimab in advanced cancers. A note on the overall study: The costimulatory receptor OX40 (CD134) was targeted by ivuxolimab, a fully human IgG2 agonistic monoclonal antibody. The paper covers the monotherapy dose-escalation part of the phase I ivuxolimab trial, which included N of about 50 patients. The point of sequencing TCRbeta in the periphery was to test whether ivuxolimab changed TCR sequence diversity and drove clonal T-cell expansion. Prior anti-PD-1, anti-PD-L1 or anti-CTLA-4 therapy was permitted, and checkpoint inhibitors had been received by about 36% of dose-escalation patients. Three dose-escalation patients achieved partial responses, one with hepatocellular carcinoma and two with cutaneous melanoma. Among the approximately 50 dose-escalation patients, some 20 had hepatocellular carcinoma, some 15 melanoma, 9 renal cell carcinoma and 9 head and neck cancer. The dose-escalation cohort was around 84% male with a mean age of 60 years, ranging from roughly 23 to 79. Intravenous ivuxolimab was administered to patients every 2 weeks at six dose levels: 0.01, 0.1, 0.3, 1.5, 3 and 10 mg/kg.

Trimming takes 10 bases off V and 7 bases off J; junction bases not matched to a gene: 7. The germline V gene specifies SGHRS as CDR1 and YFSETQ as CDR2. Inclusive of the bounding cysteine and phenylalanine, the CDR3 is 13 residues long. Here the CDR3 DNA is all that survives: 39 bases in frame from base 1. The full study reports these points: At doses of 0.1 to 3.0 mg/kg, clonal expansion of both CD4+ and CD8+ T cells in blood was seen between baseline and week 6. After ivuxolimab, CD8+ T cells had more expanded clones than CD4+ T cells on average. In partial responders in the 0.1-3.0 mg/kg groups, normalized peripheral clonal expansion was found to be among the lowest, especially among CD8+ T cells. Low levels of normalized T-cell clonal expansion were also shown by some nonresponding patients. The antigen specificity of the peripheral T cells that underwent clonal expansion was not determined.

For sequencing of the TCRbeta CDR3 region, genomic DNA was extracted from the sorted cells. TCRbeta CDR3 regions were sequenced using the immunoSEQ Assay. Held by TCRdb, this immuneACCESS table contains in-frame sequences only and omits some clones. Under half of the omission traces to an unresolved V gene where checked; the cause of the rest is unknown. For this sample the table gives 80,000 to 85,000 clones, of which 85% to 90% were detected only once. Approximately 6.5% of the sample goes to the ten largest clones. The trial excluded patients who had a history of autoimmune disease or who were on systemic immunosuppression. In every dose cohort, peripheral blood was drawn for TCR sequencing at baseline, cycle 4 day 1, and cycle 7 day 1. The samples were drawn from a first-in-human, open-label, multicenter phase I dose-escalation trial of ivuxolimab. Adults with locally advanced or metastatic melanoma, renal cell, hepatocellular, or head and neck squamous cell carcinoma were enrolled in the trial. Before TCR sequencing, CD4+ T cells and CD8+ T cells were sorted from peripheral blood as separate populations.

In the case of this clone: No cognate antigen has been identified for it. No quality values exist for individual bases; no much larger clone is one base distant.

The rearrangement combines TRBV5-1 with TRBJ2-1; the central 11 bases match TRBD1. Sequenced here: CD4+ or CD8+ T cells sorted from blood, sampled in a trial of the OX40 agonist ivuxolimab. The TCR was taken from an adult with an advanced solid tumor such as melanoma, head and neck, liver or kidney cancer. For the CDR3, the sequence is CACRDRGDNEQFF. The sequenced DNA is TGCGCCTGCCGGGACAGGGGGGATAATGAGCAGTTCTTC.